Presented here are 20 T cell receptor beta chains from one specimen sequenced in a study of cytomegalovirus exposure and HLA in healthy donors. PCR employed 60 Vbeta and 13 Jbeta primers. Some clones are missing from TCRdb's copy, which holds only in-frame ones; the method was immunoSEQ multiplex PCR. The sample lists over 150,000 clones, 80% occurring once. The sample taken for sequencing was PBMCs. These receptors were obtained from a man between 25 and 39 years old in good health and CMV-seropositive.

The genes are TRBV27 and TRBJ1-2, with TRBD1 matching 9 bases. V shed 11 bases, J shed 6 bases, and the junction held 7 bases outside the gene matches. The CDR3 length is 12 residues. CDR1 is MNHEY and CDR2 is SMNVEV in the germline V gene (reference sequence). The CDR3 DNA reads as TGTGCCGGCCGGAGACAGGGGGATGGCTACACCTTC. Residues: CAGRRQGDGYTF.

The V and J genes are TRBV10-2 and TRBJ2-7, with 10 bases matching TRBD1. Per germline, CDR1 WSHSY and CDR2 SAAADI. V dropped 8 bases and J dropped 6; count of bases not matched to a gene: 13. The length of the CDR3 is 15 residues. CDR3 region: CASVRVGTGVSEQYF. The CDR3 nucleotides are TGCGCCAGCGTTAGGGTCGGGACAGGGGTGTCCGAGCAGTACTTC.

About this clone itself: It is likely a read error, because the conserved phenylalanine at the end of the CDR3 is missing. The V and J genes are TRBV9 and TRBJ1-1, with D possibly TRBD1 on 5 matching bases. V gave up 2 bases and J gave up 3 bases, with 11 bases separating them. CDR3 length: 14 residues. Germline V lookup: CDR1 SGDLS, CDR2 YYNGEE. The CDR3 protein is CASSVGGEDTEAFL. Here the CDR3 DNA reads TGTGCCAGCAGCGTCGGGGGTGAGGACACTGAAGCTTTCCTT.

Of note for this clone: Other nucleotide sequences from this sample produce the same CDR3. The chain uses TRBV5-6 and TRBJ2-7; D is unclear. The CDR3 is made up of 11 amino acids. V was clipped by 3 bases and J by 3 bases, with 4 bases between them. The V gene's germline CDR1 is SGHDT and CDR2 YYEEEE. In DNA, the CDR3 is TGTGCCAGCAGCTCAAACTACGAGCAGTACTTC. It translates to CASSSNYEQYF.

J is TRBJ2-1 and V is TRBV7-2; 13 nucleotides line up with TRBD2. Looked up from germline, CDR1 is SGHTA and CDR2 is FQGNSA. The CDR3 loop spans 17 amino acids. The ends lost 5 bases at V and 6 bases at J; junction bases unmatched: 10. The chain's CDR3 is CASSPVKGLAGPNEQFF. CDR3 coding DNA: TGTGCCAGCAGCCCCGTGAAGGGACTAGCGGGACCCAATGAGCAGTTCTTC.

This chain links TRBV4-2 with TRBJ2-5; 14 bases are a match to TRBD2. The CDR3 length is 16 residues. Losses at the gene ends were 4 bases for V and 2 bases for J; bases not matched to a gene: 3. Germline CDR1 is LGHNA and CDR2 is YNFKEQ. CDR3 sequence: CASSLGTSGSQETQYF. The CDR3, as DNA: TGTGCCAGCAGCCTTGGGACTAGCGGGAGTCAAGAGACCCAGTACTTC.

Concerning this clone: A read error may produce the germline difference seen at one junction end. V and J are TRBV2 and TRBJ2-5; 11 bases are a match to TRBD2. The CDR3 covers 15 residues. The germline V gene encodes CDR1 SNHLY and CDR2 FYNNEI. CDR3 DNA sequence: TGTGCCAGCAAATCCTCCACTAGCGGGAGTGAGAGCCAGTACTTC. It encodes CASKSSTSGSESQYF.

V and J are TRBV19 and TRBJ2-3, with 9 bases matching TRBD1. Germline lookup yields CDR1 LNHDA and CDR2 SQIVND (reference sequence). The CDR3 covers 14 residues. Trimming took 5 bases from V and 4 from J; bases not matched to a gene: 4. The CDR3 region has the DNA TGTGCCAGTAGTTCCCGGACAGGGGCAGATACGCAGTATTTT. Amino acid sequence: CASSSRTGADTQYF.

The V and J genes are TRBV6-6 and TRBJ2-7, with 7 bases that match TRBD1. Unmatched junction bases numbered 6, after V lost 6 bases and J lost 1 base. Germline CDR1 reads MNHNY; CDR2 reads SVGAGI (reference sequence). The CDR3 runs 14 residues. This chain's CDR3 is CASSPGQPSYEQYF. The CDR3 DNA sequence: TGTGCCAGCAGCCCGGGACAGCCATCCTACGAGCAGTACTTC.

The chain joins TRBV7-9 to TRBJ2-3, with 8 bases matching TRBD2. CDR1 and CDR2 from the germline V gene are SEHNR and FQNEAQ (reference sequence). The CDR3 is made up of 15 amino acids. The V gene end was trimmed by 5 bases and the J gene end by 1 base; junction bases not matched to a gene: 5. The chain's CDR3 is CASSPTLAGTDTQYF. The CDR3 DNA reads as TGTGCCAGCAGCCCAACACTAGCGGGCACAGATACGCAGTATTTT. Supplemented by reference TRBV7-9 and TRBJ2-3, the full variable domain reads DTGVSQNPRHKITKRGQNVTFRCDPISEHNRLYWYRQTLGQGPEFLTYFQNEAQLEKSRLLSDRFSAERPKGSFSTLEIQRTEQGDSAMYLCASSPTLAGTDTQYFGPGTRLTVL.

The chain recombines TRBV5-6 with TRBJ1-2, with a possible D match to TRBD1 (5 bases). Germline V lookup: CDR1 SGHDT, CDR2 YYEEEE. The CDR3 has 13 residues. Trimming left V 4 bases short and J 8 bases short, with 15 bases between. CDR3 region: CASSDGAIGGYTF. CDR3 bases: TGTGCCAGCAGCGATGGGGCCATCGGCGGCTACACCTTC.

The CDR3 loop reads CASSLDRAETQYF. The CDR3 coding sequence is TGTGCCAGCAGCTTAGATCGAGCGGAGACCCAGTACTTC. The genes are TRBV11-3 and TRBJ2-5; D uncertain. V was clipped by 0 bases and J by 5 bases, with 7 bases between them. The length of the CDR3 is 13 residues. Germline values: CDR1 SGHNT, CDR2 YENEEA.

The rearrangement uses TRBV7-2 and TRBJ1-4; no definite D call. The CDR3 consists of 13 residues. Germline V gene lookup returns CDR1 SGHTA and CDR2 FQGNSA. Deletions cut 5 bases from V and 1 base from J, with 5 bases between. The CDR3 reads CASSRGTNEKLFF. In DNA form, the CDR3 reads TGTGCCAGCAGCCGGGGAACTAATGAAAAACTGTTTTTT. Based on the CDR3 plus reference TRBV7-2 and TRBJ1-4, the full variable domain is GAGVSQSPSNKVTEKGKDVELRCDPISGHTALYWYRQSLGQGLEFLIYFQGNSAPDKSGLPSDRFSAERTGGSVSTLTIQRTQQEDSAVYLCASSRGTNEKLFFGSGTQLSVL.

The chain combines TRBV4-2 with TRBJ2-7, with 9 bases identical to TRBD2. The CDR3 consists of 16 residues. Trimming took 0 bases from V and 5 from J; bases not matched to a gene: 8. Germline CDR1 and CDR2: LGHNA and YNFKEQ. The CDR3 nucleotides are TGTGCCAGCAGCCAAGATTGGCTAGCGGGAAGCGACGAGCAGTACTTC. Protein product: CASSQDWLAGSDEQYF.

J is TRBJ1-5 and V is TRBV19; 10 nucleotides align to TRBD1. Looked up from germline, CDR1 is LNHDA and CDR2 is SQIVND (reference sequence). This CDR3 region has 15 residues. The junction had 3 bases not matched to a gene; V was cut back by 5 bases and J by 2 bases. The CDR3 reads CASSGDRGRNQPQHF. The CDR3 coding sequence is TGTGCCAGTAGTGGAGACAGGGGGCGCAATCAGCCCCAGCATTTT.

This chain links TRBV5-6 with TRBJ1-1, with D possibly matching TRBD1 (5 bases). Germline-derived CDR1 and CDR2 are SGHDT and YYEEEE. The V gene lost 7 bases and the J gene lost 0 bases, with 19 bases spanning the gap. This CDR3 has 16 amino acids. The CDR3 spells CASALLQESLNTEAFF. CDR3 DNA: TGTGCCAGCGCACTCCTACAGGAGAGCTTGAACACTGAAGCTTTCTTT.

The rearrangement uses TRBV5-6 and TRBJ2-1, with 14 bases aligning to TRBD2. The CDR3 spans 16 residues. V was pared by 5 bases and J by 8 bases, with 9 bases of the junction left unmatched. Per germline, CDR1 SGHDT and CDR2 YYEEEE. The CDR3 reads CASSPPTSGRGYEQFF. The CDR3 nucleotides read TGTGCCAGCAGTCCCCCGACTAGCGGGAGGGGCTATGAGCAGTTCTTC.

The V call is TRBV7-9, the J call TRBJ2-7; possible D gene TRBD1, 5 bases. There are 13 residues in the CDR3. CDR1 and CDR2 (germline): SEHNR, FQNEAQ (reference sequence). V was shortened by 5 bases and J by 3 bases, with 11 bases between the two germline ends. The CDR3 bases are TGTGCCAGCAGCCACTGGGGCGACTACGAGCAGTACTTC. It specifies CASSHWGDYEQYF.

The rearrangement links TRBV7-2 to TRBJ2-7, with 7 bases identical to TRBD1. This CDR3 comprises 15 residues. V was clipped by 1 base and J by 3 bases; unmatched bases: 6. Germline loops: CDR1 SGHTA, CDR2 FQGNSA. CDR3 DNA sequence: TGTGCCAGCAGCTTAGTGTCGGGACAGAGCTACGAGCAGTACTTC. It codes for CASSLVSGQSYEQYF.

This sequence joins TRBV5-6 and TRBJ1-6; D unresolved. V lost 0 bases and J 0 bases, leaving 10 bases between the germline ends. This CDR3 region has 17 residues. The germline V gene has CDR1 SGHDT and CDR2 YYEEEE. The CDR3 coding sequence is TGTGCCAGCAGCTTGGGGAGCAGAAGCTCCTATAATTCACCCCTCCACTTT. Its protein is CASSLGSRSSYNSPLHF.